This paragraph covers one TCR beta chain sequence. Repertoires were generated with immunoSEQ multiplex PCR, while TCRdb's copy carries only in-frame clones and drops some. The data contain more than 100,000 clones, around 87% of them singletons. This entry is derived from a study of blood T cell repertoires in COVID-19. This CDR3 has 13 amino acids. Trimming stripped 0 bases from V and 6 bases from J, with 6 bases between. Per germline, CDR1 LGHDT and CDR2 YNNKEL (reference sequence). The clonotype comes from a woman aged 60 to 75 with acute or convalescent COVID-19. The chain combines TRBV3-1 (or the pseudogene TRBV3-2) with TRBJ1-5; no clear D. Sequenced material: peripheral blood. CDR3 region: CASSQDIAQPQHF. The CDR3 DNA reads TGTGCCAGCAGCCAAGATATAGCTCAGCCCCAGCATTTT.